This paragraph reports one TCR beta chain. Its antigen is currently unknown. Being one base from a much bigger clone, this may be a read error. The sample is drawn from a study of CD8+CD57+ T cells in acquired aplastic anemia. Regarding the study as a whole: Patients and controls shared 25 to 35 CD8+ CDR3 sequences, highly expressed in patients. CD8+ Simpson's diversity showed no significant patient-control difference.

Sequencing was done on patients that had shown CD8+CD57+ cell expansion by flow cytometry. Severe acquired aplastic anemia was present in every patient. Patients had received no therapy at the time of blood sampling. The CDR3 totals 15 residues. V dropped 1 base and J dropped 8 bases, with 15 bases sitting between them. Germline V gene data show CDR1 as LGHNA and CDR2 as YSLEER. TCR beta VDJ and CDR3 profiles were obtained from a genomic DNA template. TCRdb called the reads again in MiXCR, with one record for every CDR3 protein. The sample contains about 170,000 distinct CDR3 sequences, 40% to 55% of which appear only once.

The sample consisted of sorted CD4+, CD8+, or CD8+CD57+ T cells (not recorded which) from PBMCs. The chain has TRBV4-3 and TRBJ2-1; a possible D gene is TRBD2 (5 bases). The sequence derives from a human donor with aplastic anemia. CDR3 loop: CASSQGESVNDEQFF. The CDR3 DNA reads as TGCGCCAGCAGCCAAGGGGAGTCCGTAAACGATGAGCAGTTCTTC.